This TCR beta chain appears in the sequencing data of a study of neurological immune-mediated disorders (dated by TCRdb to between 2018 and 2021). Notes on the research overall: Among the roughly 35 multiple sclerosis patients, approximately 30 had relapsing-remitting MS and 3 had secondary progressive MS. Peripheral blood TCR-beta repertoires from patients with HTLV-I-associated myelopathy (HAM/TSP), patients with multiple sclerosis, and healthy controls were compared in the study using UMI-based sequencing. Of the roughly 68 subjects in the cohort, around 15 were HAM/TSP patients, some 34 were multiple sclerosis patients, and some 20 were healthy controls. Longitudinal samples, technical triplicates and paired sorted CD4+ and CD8+ T-cell subsets, alongside PBMC samples, were included among the 106 TCR-beta libraries.

This clonotype showed up just a few times. This clone's antigen is unknown. Within one base of it there is no much larger clone, and no base qualities were kept. Trimming takes 6 bases from V and 9 bases from J, and the germline ends sit 15 bases apart. According to the germline V gene (reference sequence), CDR1 reads DFQATT and CDR2 reads SNEGSKA. The CDR3 goes from the cysteine to the phenylalanine over 12 residues. Only CDR3 DNA remains: 36 bases, in frame from the first base. To synthesize cDNA, template-switch 5'RACE was performed with a primer carrying a 10-nucleotide random unique molecular identifier so that each TCR transcript was tagged. Every sequencing run covered 15-18 subjects and yielded more than 170 million TCR-beta sequences. The RNeasy kit was used to extract total RNA. The KAPA Real-time Library Amplification kit was used to amplify TCR-beta VDJ regions with primers targeting the TCR constant region and the 5'RACE anchor. Sample indexes and Illumina adaptors were added in a first PCR, and a second PCR then increased library yield. After Ampure bead purification, the TCR product of roughly 650 bp was size-selected on a 2% E-gel SizeSelection system. Library quality was checked on a Bioanalyzer, concentration was measured with Qubit, and libraries were quantified with the Kapa Library Quantification kit before pooling. Libraries were sequenced paired-end 2 x 150 bp on an Illumina HiSeq 2500. To increase sequence diversity, about 23-32% phiX was spiked into each library pool. Per the authors' processing: The quality-filtered reads were processed with the UMI-based MiGEC pipeline, whose error correction step removed more than 80% of the raw TCR sequences. IMGT germline references were used for alignment of VDJ genes, and clonotypes were defined by a unique CDR3 amino acid sequence together with V-J genes. Clonal expansion, Shannon diversity, and CDR3 relatedness (CalcPairwiseDistances, ClusterSamples) were evaluated with VDJtools, and phylogenetic trees were built with CLCbio workbench. Clones with at least 8 unique UMIs were defined as expanded, with this threshold being based on coefficient-of-variation modelling across technical triplicates. The public reads were quality trimmed at Q25 with fastp and then assembled into clones with MiXCR by TCRdb, keeping productive beta chains. Each entry is one CDR3 protein sequence, shown with its most common DNA and genes. TCRdb's processing, not the authors', yielded these V and J calls. Across this sample there are some 70,000 distinct CDR3 sequences, with 4.5% seen only once. Together, the top ten hold 6.5% to 7.5% of the sample.

Unsorted PBMC libraries were generated from 2 million PBMCs stored in RNAlater at -80 °C until RNA extraction. Multiple sclerosis patients were enrolled in a US clinical protocol evaluating disease progression by magnetic resonance imaging. Peripheral blood was subjected to Ficoll-Hypaque density gradient centrifugation to isolate PBMCs, which were then cryopreserved in liquid nitrogen. Study-wide conclusions, independent of this receptor: Across subjects, expanded clones never shared an identical CDR3 amino acid sequence, which suggests that the TCR-beta repertoires in every group were private. Phylogenetic analysis grouped repertoires from 18 of 34 MS patients into a cluster of related CDR3 sequences, suggesting a possible repertoire-level signature. TCR clonal expansion was greatest in HAM/TSP patients and smallest in MS patients, who ranked below even healthy controls. The MS cluster was not associated with any clinical or MRI features, and the authors stated that larger cohorts are needed.

The sequenced sample consisted of PBMCs. The rearranged chain carries TRBV20-1 and TRBJ2-1, and possibly TRBD2, on 5 matching bases. The receptor was derived from a man under 40 with multiple sclerosis. The nucleotide sequence reads as follows: TGCAGTGCCCTTTCCCGGGGTGGTGAGCAGTTCTTC. Its translation is CSALSRGGEQFF.